The subject of this entry is one TCR beta chain. Its target is not known. The data were obtained in a study of cytomegalovirus exposure and HLA in healthy donors. Study observations and caveats: Per a later analysis, HLA-associated TCR beta chains showed more clonal expansion than other, equally common TCR beta chains. Cytomegalovirus association was listed for under 200 TCR beta chains. Reports described diagnosis of cytomegalovirus status by the classifier as highly specific and sensitive.

PCR amplification relied on 60 Vbeta primers (plus 13 Jbeta primers). Clones were sequenced by immunoSEQ multiplex PCR, and TCRdb holds only the in-frame ones, with some missing. The sample has some 100,000 clones, 74% seen once; the top ten hold more than 2%. The clonotype originates from a human donor in good health. Material: PBMCs.

The CDR3 here is CASSRRRTSPSYNEQFF. The CDR3 DNA is TGTGCCAGCAGCCGTCGCCGTACTAGTCCCTCCTACAATGAGCAGTTCTTC. The gene calls are TRBV5-6 and TRBJ2-1; a weak D match, TRBD2 (5 bases). Germline CDR1 and CDR2: SGHDT and YYEEEE. Trimming pared 4 bases from V and 0 bases from J, leaving 17 bases between. The CDR3 length is 17 residues.